The 17 T cell receptor beta chains presented below share a single source sample, sequenced in a study of blood T cell repertoires in COVID-19. Libraries were prepared by immunoSEQ multiplex PCR; TCRdb keeps only in-frame clonotypes and omits some of them. The table has approximately 84,000 clones, over 80% seen once. Source material: peripheral blood. Receptor source: a human donor in a cohort sampled during active COVID-19.

V is TRBV30 and J is TRBJ2-5, with 10 bases fitting TRBD2. The CDR3 loop spans 15 amino acids. Losses at the gene ends were 2 bases for V and 1 base for J; bases not matched to a gene: 4. Per germline, CDR1 GTSNPN and CDR2 SVGIG (reference sequence). DNA of the CDR3: TGTGCCTGGAGTCCACTAGCGGGACCCCAAGAGACCCAGTACTTC. Its protein product is CAWSPLAGPQETQYF.

This clone showed up just once. J is TRBJ1-4 and V is TRBV7-9; the D is unclear. This CDR3 comprises 12 residues. Germline V lookup: CDR1 SEHNR, CDR2 FQNEAQ (reference sequence). Trimming cost V 5 bases and J 8 bases, with 9 bases left between them. The DNA for the CDR3 is TGTGCCAGCAGCCAACGGGAGGAAAAACTGTTTTTT. It encodes CASSQREEKLFF. Variable domain in full (rest from reference TRBV7-9 and TRBJ1-4): DTGVSQNPRHKITKRGQNVTFRCDPISEHNRLYWYRQTLGQGPEFLTYFQNEAQLEKSRLLSDRFSAERPKGSFSTLEIQRTEQGDSAMYLCASSQREEKLFFGSGTQLSVL.

This clone was observed once. This rearrangement joins TRBV11-2 to TRBJ2-1; TRBD2 is a possible D gene (5 bases). Germline CDR1 and CDR2: SGHAT and FQNNGV. The CDR3 is 17 residues long. Trimming removed 2 bases from V and 3 bases from J, with 17 bases in between. CDR3 sequence: CASSLTYGPGIYNEQFF. In DNA, the CDR3 is TGTGCCAGCAGCTTAACTTACGGACCGGGAATCTACAATGAGCAGTTCTTC.

The rearrangement links TRBV30 to TRBJ1-6, with a weak D call TRBD1 (5 bases). Germline CDR1 is GTSNPN and CDR2 is SVGIG (reference sequence). CDR3 length: 14 amino acids. Trimming took off 0 bases at V and 7 bases at J, with 10 bases between the two ends. The CDR3 bases are TGTGCCTGGAGTGTAAACTCAGGGAATTCACCCCTCCACTTT. It encodes CAWSVNSGNSPLHF.

The V gene is TRBV7-2, the J gene TRBJ1-4, with D uncertain. The V and J ends lost 4 bases and 5 bases respectively, with 11 bases between them. This CDR3 spans 14 amino acids. The germline CDR1 and CDR2 sequences are SGHTA and FQGNSA. The CDR3 loop reads CASSSLGLNEKLFF. Here the CDR3 DNA reads TGTGCCAGCAGCTCTCTCGGACTGAATGAAAAACTGTTTTTT.

The V and J genes are TRBV13 and TRBJ2-3; possibly TRBD1 for D (6 bases). The V gene lost 5 bases and the J gene lost 2 bases, with 11 bases spanning the gap. CDR1 PRHDT and CDR2 FYEKMQ come from the germline V gene (reference sequence). The CDR3 spans 14 residues. CDR3 coding DNA: TGTGCCAGCAGCCAGAGGGGGTCCACAGATACGCAGTATTTT. It yields the protein CASSQRGSTDTQYF. Combining the CDR3 with reference TRBV13 and TRBJ2-3 gives the whole variable domain AAGVIQSPRHLIKEKRETATLKCYPIPRHDTVYWYQQGPGQDPQFLISFYEKMQSDKGSIPDRFSAQQFSDYHSELNMSSLELGDSALYFCASSQRGSTDTQYFGPGTRLTVL.

The genes are TRBV2 and TRBJ2-1; 9 positions agree with TRBD2. CDR3 length: 14 amino acids. The V and J ends lost 3 bases and 8 bases, in that order; junction bases with no gene match: 5. The germline gives CDR1 SNHLY, CDR2 FYNNEI. The CDR3 DNA is TGTGCCAGCAGTGACGGGACTAGCATCGATGAGCAGTTCTTC. Encoded protein: CASSDGTSIDEQFF.

This CDR3 reads CASSFSGGPTETQYF. The CDR3 DNA follows: TGTGCCAGCAGTTTTAGCGGGGGCCCCACGGAGACCCAGTACTTC. The rearrangement uses TRBV28 and TRBJ2-5, with 9 nucleotides matching TRBD2. Germline V gene lookup returns CDR1 MDHEN and CDR2 SYDVKM. With 3 bases clipped from V and 5 bases from J, the junction kept 7 bases outside the gene matches. The CDR3 totals 15 residues.

This clone was recorded a few times. J is TRBJ1-2 and V is TRBV7-3, with a weak D call TRBD1 (5 bases). This CDR3 is 17 amino acids long. V was trimmed by 5 bases and J by 1 base, leaving 20 bases between them. Germline-derived CDR1 and CDR2 are SGHTA and FQGTGA. Here the CDR3 DNA reads TGTGCCAGCAGCCAGGACCCCCTTGGGGACTTTAACTATGGCTACACCTTC. Translation: CASSQDPLGDFNYGYTF.

The J gene is TRBJ2-7, the V gene TRBV7-3; 9 bases agree with TRBD1. Germline lookup yields CDR1 SGHTA and CDR2 FQGTGA. This CDR3 contains 15 residues. Germline trimming cut 5 bases from V and 0 bases from J; bases unmatched to any gene: 5. CDR3 nucleotide sequence: TGTGCCAGCAGCCGGGACAGGGCTAGCTCCTACGAGCAGTACTTC. This codes for CASSRDRASSYEQYF.

The chain joins TRBV19 to TRBJ1-4, with D possibly being TRBD1 (6 bases). Looked up from germline, CDR1 is LNHDA and CDR2 is SQIVND (reference sequence). CDR3 size: 14 residues. V shed 3 bases and J shed 6 bases, with 11 bases lying between them. CDR3 protein: CASSMRQDYEKLFF. The CDR3 DNA is TGTGCCAGTAGTATGAGACAGGACTATGAAAAACTGTTTTTT. Full variable domain (rest looked up from reference TRBV19 and TRBJ1-4): DGGITQSPKYLFRKEGQNVTLSCEQNLNHDAMYWYRQDPGQGLRLIYYSQIVNDFQKGDIAEGYSVSREKKESFPLTVTSAQKNPTAFYLCASSMRQDYEKLFFGSGTQLSVL.

This chain uses TRBV28 with TRBJ2-7, with 8 positions matching TRBD2. V gave up 2 bases and J gave up 5 bases; unmatched junction bases: 11. The CDR3 has 16 amino acids. Germline V CDR1 and CDR2: MDHEN, SYDVKM. The CDR3 nucleotides are TGTGCCAGCAGTTTACGAGGGACTAGGAGTAGGGACGAGCAGTACTTC. This gives the protein CASSLRGTRSRDEQYF.

The chain uses TRBV11-2 and TRBJ2-7, with D possibly being TRBD2 (7 bases). Trimming took 5 bases from V and 0 from J, leaving 23 bases between them. The CDR3 is 18 amino acids. CDR1 SGHAT and CDR2 FQNNGV come from the germline V gene. The CDR3 bases are TGTGCCAGCAGCCCGATTCTGGGGGGGGCCTATAGCTCCTACGAGCAGTACTTC. Amino acids: CASSPILGGAYSSYEQYF.

The chain joins TRBV10-3 to TRBJ1-6; 10 bases align to TRBD1. The CDR3 has 14 residues. J gave up 10 bases and V 6 bases, and 6 bases lay outside the gene matches. CDR1 and CDR2 (germline): ENHRY, SYGVKD. CDR3 in DNA: TGTGCCATCAGGGACGACAGGGGGCTCTCACCCCTCCACTTT. As protein: CAIRDDRGLSPLHF.

The V call is TRBV28, the J call TRBJ1-3; 11 bases line up with TRBD1. V lost 8 bases, J lost 8 bases, and 8 bases stayed unmatched. This CDR3 comprises 14 residues. Germline CDR1 reads MDHEN; CDR2 reads SYDVKM. This CDR3 reads CASRTGQGVYTIYF. The CDR3 nucleotides read TGTGCCAGCCGAACGGGACAGGGGGTATACACCATATATTTT.

The V and J genes are TRBV10-3 and TRBJ1-2; D possibly corresponds to TRBD1 (6 bases). Trimming stripped 3 bases from V and 4 bases from J, with 9 bases between. The CDR3 is 13 residues long. The germline V gene encodes CDR1 ENHRY and CDR2 SYGVKD. CDR3 loop: CAISEDRSYGYTF. The CDR3 nucleotides read TGTGCCATCAGTGAAGACAGGAGCTATGGCTACACCTTC.

A single count supports this clone. This chain's CDR3 is CASSLPATGGYEQYF. CDR3 nucleotides: TGTGCCAGCAGTTTGCCGGCGACAGGTGGCTACGAGCAGTACTTC. J is TRBJ2-7 and V is TRBV28; a possible D gene is TRBD1 (6 bases). Germline-derived CDR1 and CDR2 are MDHEN and SYDVKM. This CDR3 has 15 amino acids. Trimming removed 3 bases from V and 3 bases from J, with 15 bases in between.